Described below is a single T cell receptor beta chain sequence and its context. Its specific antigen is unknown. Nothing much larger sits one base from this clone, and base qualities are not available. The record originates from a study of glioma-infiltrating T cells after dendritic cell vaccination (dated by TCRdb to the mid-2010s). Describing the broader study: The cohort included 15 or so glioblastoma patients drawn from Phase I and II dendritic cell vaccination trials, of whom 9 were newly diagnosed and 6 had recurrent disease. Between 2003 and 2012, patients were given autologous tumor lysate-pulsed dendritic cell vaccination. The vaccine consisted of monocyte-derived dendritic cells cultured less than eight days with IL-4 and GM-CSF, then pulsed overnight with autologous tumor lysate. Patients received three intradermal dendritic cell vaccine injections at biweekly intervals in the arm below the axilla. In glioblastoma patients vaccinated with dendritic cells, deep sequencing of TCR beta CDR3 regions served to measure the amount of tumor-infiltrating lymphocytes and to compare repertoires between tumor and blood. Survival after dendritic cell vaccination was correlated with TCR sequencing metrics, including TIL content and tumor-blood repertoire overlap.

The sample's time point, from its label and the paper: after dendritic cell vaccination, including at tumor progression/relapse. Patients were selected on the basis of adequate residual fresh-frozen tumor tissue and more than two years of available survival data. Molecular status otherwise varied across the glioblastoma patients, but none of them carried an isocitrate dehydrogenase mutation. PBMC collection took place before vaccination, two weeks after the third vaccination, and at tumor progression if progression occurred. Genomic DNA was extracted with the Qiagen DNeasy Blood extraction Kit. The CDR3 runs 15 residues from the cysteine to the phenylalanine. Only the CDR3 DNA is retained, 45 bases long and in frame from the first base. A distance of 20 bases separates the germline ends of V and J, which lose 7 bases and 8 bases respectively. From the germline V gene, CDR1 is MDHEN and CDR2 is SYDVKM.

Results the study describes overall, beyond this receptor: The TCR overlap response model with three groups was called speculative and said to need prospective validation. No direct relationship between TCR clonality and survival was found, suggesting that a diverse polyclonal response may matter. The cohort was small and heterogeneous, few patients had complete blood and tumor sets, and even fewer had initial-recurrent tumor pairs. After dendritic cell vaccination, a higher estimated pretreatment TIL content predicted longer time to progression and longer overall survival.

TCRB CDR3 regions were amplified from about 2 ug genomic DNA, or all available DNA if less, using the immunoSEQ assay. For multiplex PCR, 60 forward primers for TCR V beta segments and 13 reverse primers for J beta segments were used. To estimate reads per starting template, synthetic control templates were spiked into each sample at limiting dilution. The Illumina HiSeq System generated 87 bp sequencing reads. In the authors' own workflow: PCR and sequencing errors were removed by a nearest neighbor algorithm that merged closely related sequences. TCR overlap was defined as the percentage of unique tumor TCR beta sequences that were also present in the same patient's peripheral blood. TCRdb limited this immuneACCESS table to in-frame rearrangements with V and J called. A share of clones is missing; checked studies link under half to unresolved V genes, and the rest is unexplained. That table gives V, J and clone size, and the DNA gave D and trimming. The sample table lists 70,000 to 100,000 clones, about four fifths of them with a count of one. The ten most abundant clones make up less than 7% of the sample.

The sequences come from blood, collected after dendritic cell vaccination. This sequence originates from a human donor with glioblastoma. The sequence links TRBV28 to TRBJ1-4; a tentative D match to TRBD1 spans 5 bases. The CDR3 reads CASIESRWGDEKLFF. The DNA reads TGTGCCAGCATCGAAAGCAGGTGGGGGGACGAAAAACTGTTTTTT.